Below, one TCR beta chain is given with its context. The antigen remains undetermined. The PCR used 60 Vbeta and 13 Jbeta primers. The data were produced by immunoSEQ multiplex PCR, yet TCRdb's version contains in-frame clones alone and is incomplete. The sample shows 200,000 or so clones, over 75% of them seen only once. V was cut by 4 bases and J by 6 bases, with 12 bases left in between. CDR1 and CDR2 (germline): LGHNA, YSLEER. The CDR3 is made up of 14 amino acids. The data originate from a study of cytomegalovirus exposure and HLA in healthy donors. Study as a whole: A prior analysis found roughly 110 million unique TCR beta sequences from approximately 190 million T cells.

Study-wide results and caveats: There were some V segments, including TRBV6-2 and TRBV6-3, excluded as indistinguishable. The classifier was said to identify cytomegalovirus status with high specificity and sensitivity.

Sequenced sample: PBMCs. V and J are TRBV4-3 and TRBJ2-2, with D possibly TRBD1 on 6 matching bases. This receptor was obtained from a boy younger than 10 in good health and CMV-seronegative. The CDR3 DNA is TGCGCCAGCAGCCGGTCCACAGGGCCCGGGGAGCTGTTTTTT. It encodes CASSRSTGPGELFF.